A single sample is the source of the 3 T cell receptor beta chains below, sequenced in a study of T cells in Graves' hyperthyroidism and ophthalmopathy. Amplification targeted TCR beta CDR3 regions from RNA transcripts. Researchers ran a first-round RT-PCR on the TCR CDR3 using the HTBI primer set. TCRdb used MiXCR to reprocess the multiplex PCR reads, holding one entry per CDR3 protein. The data contain around 350,000 distinct CDR3 sequences, approximately 19% of them seen just once; the ten biggest clones take up around 4%. Sequencing used blood. The receptors come from a woman between 18 and 29 years old with Graves' hyperthyroidism.

This clonotype showed up many times. This CDR3 is CASSQSRYQPQHF. CDR3 coding DNA: TGTGCCAGCAGTCAGAGCAGGTATCAGCCCCAGCATTTT. The chain has TRBV7-8 and TRBJ1-5; D unresolved. CDR3 length equals 13 residues. The V end lost 6 bases, the J end lost 5 bases, and 11 bases lay between the germline ends. From germline, CDR1 is SGHVS and CDR2 FQNEAQ.

This clonotype was counted ten times or more. A much larger clone lies a single base off, so this may be a read error. The J gene is TRBJ2-7, the V gene TRBV24-1; tentative D call: TRBD1 (5 bases). Germline CDR1 KGHDR, CDR2 SFDVKD. This CDR3 spans 15 amino acids. CDR3 in amino acids: CVTSDPTEASYEQYF. The DNA for the CDR3 is TGTGTCACCAGTGATCCGACAGAAGCAAGCTACGAGCAGTACTTC.

Notes on this clonotype: With a much larger clone just one base away, this may be a read error. This chain uses TRBV7-6 with TRBJ2-7, with 8 bases identical to TRBD1. Germline V gives CDR1 SGHVS, CDR2 FNYEAQ. CDR3 length: 13 amino acids. In DNA form, the CDR3 reads TGCGCCAGCGGCCGAGACAGGGGAGAGGAGCAGTACTTC. Residues: CASGRDRGEEQYF.